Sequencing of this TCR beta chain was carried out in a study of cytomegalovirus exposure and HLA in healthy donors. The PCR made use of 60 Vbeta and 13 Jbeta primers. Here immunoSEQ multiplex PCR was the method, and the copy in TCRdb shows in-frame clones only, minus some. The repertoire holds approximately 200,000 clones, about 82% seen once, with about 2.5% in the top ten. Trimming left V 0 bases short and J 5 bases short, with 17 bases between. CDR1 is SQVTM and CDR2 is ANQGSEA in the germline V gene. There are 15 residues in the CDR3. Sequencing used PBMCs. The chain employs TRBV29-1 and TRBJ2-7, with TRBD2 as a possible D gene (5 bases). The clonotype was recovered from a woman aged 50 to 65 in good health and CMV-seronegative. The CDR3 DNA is TGCAGCGTTGAAGAAGTGGGAGTGTCTGGAGACGAGCAGTACTTC. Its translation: CSVEEVGVSGDEQYF.